The clone carrying this T cell receptor (beta chain) was seen a few times. The data were obtained in a study of blood T cells in healthy people across ages. CDR3 length: 12 residues. Trimming removed 3 bases at V and 12 bases at J, with 15 bases between. Using a J-beta primer mix together with a sample-barcoded 5' primer, a second PCR was run for roughly 6 to 12 cycles. TCRdb reanalysed the 5' RACE reads using MiXCR and keeps one entry per CDR3 protein. Among 850,000 to 1,000,000 distinct CDR3 sequences listed, about 48% were seen once. Sequencing was performed on blood. V gene TRBV12-3 or TRBV12-4 combines with J gene TRBJ2-7, with TRBD1 as a possible D gene (5 bases). The receptor's source is a man aged 30 to 45 in good health. CDR3 DNA: TGTGCCAGCAGTTTTTCGGCCGGACATTGGTACTTC. As protein: CASSFSAGHWYF.